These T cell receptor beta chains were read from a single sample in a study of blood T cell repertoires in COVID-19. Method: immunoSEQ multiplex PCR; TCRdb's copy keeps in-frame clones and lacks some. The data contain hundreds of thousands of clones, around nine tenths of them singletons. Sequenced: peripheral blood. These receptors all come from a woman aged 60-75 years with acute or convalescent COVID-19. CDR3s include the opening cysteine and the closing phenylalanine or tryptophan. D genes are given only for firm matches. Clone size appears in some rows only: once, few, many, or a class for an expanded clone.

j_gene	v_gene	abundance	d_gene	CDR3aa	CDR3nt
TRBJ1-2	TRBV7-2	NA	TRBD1	CASRLTGGNYGYTF	TGTGCCAGCAGACTGACAGGGGGGAACTATGGCTACACCTTC
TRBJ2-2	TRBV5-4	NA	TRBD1	CASSLQGAGELFF	TGTGCCAGCAGCTTGCAGGGGGCCGGGGAGCTGTTTTTT
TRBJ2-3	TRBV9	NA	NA	CASSAVLASVTDTQYF	TGTGCCAGCAGCGCGGTACTAGCTTCGGTCACAGATACGCAGTATTTT
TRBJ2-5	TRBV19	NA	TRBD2	CASNPGGLAGEETQYF	TGTGCCAGTAATCCAGGGGGACTAGCAGGAGAAGAGACCCAGTACTTC
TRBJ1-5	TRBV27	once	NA	CASSRAGNQPQHF	TGTGCCAGCAGTCGGGCAGGGAATCAGCCCCAGCATTTT
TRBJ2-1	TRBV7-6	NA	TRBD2	CASSLVPREGPSNEQFF	TGTGCCAGCAGCTTAGTACCCCGGGAGGGCCCCTCAAATGAGCAGTTCTTC
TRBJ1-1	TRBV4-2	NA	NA	CASSQARNTEAFF	TGTGCCAGCAGCCAAGCTAGGAACACTGAAGCTTTCTTT
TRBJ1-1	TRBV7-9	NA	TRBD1	CASSLGQGVTEAFF	TGTGCCAGCAGCTTAGGACAGGGGGTCACTGAAGCTTTCTTT
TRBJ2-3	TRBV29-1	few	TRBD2	CSVLTSGRNEGTQYF	TGCAGCGTCCTAACTAGCGGGAGAAACGAGGGTACGCAGTATTTT
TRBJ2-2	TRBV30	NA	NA	CAWSVLRETGELFF	TGTGCCTGGAGTGTACTCAGGGAAACCGGGGAGCTGTTTTTT
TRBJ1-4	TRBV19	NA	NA	CASSRSVAGVSWKLFF	TGTGCCAGTAGTCGATCCGTGGCAGGGGTCAGCTGGAAACTGTTTTTT
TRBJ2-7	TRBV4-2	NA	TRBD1	CASSQDTTGGRRQYF	TGTGCCAGCAGCCAAGATACAACAGGGGGCAGGCGGCAGTACTTC
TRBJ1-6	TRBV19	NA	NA	CASSIAHVSPLHF	TGTGCCAGTAGTATCGCACACGTTTCACCCCTCCACTTT
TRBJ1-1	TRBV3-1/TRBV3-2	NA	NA	CASSQAAVNTEAFF	TGTGCCAGCAGCCAAGCTGCGGTGAACACTGAAGCTTTCTTT
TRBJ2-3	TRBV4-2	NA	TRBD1	CASSPRDREVGDTQYF	TGTGCCAGCAGCCCCCGGGACAGGGAGGTAGGAGATACGCAGTATTTT
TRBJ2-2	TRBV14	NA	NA	CASARQITGELFF	TGTGCCAGCGCTAGACAGATCACCGGGGAGCTGTTTTTT
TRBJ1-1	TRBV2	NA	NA	CASSDKRQGINTEAFF	TGTGCCAGCAGTGACAAACGGCAGGGTATAAACACTGAAGCTTTCTTT
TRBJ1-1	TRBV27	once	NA	CASSLDRTWTEAFF	TGTGCCAGCAGCCTCGACAGGACTTGGACTGAAGCTTTCTTT
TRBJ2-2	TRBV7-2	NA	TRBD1	CASSFWTGNIGELFF	TGTGCCAGCAGCTTCTGGACAGGGAATATCGGGGAGCTGTTTTTT
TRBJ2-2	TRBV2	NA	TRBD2	CASSVRRGSTGELFF	TGTGCCAGCAGTGTAAGGCGGGGGAGCACCGGGGAGCTGTTTTTT
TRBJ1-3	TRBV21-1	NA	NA	CASIIRTGEGNTIYF	TGTGCCAGCATAATCCGGACAGGGGAGGGAAACACCATATATTTT
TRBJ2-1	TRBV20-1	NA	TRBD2	CSASGAGGSSDEQFF	TGCAGTGCTAGTGGAGCGGGAGGTTCTAGCGATGAGCAGTTCTTC
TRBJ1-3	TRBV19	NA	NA	CASRGIGSGNTIYF	TGTGCCAGTAGGGGGATTGGGAGTGGAAACACCATATATTTT
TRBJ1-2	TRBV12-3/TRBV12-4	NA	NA	CASSLWGPAGYTF	TGTGCCAGCAGTTTATGGGGGCCGGCTGGCTACACCTTC
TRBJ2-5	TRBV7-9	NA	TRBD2	CASSGDLAGVETQYF	TGTGCCAGCAGCGGCGATCTAGCGGGGGTTGAGACCCAGTACTTC
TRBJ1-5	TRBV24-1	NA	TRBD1	CATTGKKGQGENQPQHF	TGTGCCACCACCGGTAAAAAGGGACAGGGTGAGAATCAGCCCCAGCATTTT
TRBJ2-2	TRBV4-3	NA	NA	CASSQDRLAIGELFF	TGCGCCAGCAGCCAAGATCGGCTAGCTATCGGGGAGCTGTTTTTT
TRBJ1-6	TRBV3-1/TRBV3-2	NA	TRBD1	CASSQDPTGTGSSYNSPLHF	TGTGCCAGCAGCCAAGACCCCACCGGGACAGGGAGCTCCTATAATTCACCCCTCCACTTT
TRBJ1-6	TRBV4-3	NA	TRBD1	CASSTRDRGHSPLHF	TGCGCCAGCAGCACCAGGGACAGGGGCCATTCACCCCTCCACTTT
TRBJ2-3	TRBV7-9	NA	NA	CASSFLGDTSTDTQYF	TGTGCCAGCAGCTTTTTAGGAGATACTAGCACAGATACGCAGTATTTT
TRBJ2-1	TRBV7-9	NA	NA	CASSLVNGDNEQFF	TGTGCCAGCAGCTTAGTTAACGGAGACAATGAGCAGTTCTTC
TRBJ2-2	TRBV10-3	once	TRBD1	CAISVTRDRGNTGELFF	TGTGCCATCAGTGTGACCCGGGACAGGGGTAACACCGGGGAGCTGTTTTTT
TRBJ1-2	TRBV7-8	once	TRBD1	CASTTQKYRGLSHGYTF	TGTGCCAGCACCACCCAGAAGTACAGGGGGCTTTCTCATGGCTACACCTTC
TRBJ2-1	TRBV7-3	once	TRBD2	CASSPRGGFGNEQFF	TGTGCCAGCAGCCCCCGGGGGGGCTTTGGTAATGAGCAGTTCTTC
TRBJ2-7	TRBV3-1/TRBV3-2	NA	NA	CASSQVGRADSESYEQYF	TGTGCCAGCAGCCAAGTCGGACGGGCGGACAGTGAATCCTACGAGCAGTACTTC